The T cell receptor (beta chain) described here comes from a study of OX40 agonist ivuxolimab in advanced cancers. Study findings and constraints: CD8+ T cells averaged more expanded clones than CD4+.

Comment on this clone: What it binds is unknown.

The CDR3 has 13 residues. Germline CDR1 is SGHRS and CDR2 is YFSETQ. V was pared by 1 base and J by 8 bases, with 10 bases between. Using immunoSEQ multiplex PCR, the repertoire was profiled, and TCRdb retains in-frame clones only, with some absent. The data contain about 110,000 clones, approximately 89% of them singletons. Samples were taken at baseline and on day 1 of cycles 4 and 7. This chain links TRBV5-1 with TRBJ2-1; D not resolved. Sequencing used CD4+ or CD8+ T cells sorted from blood, obtained in a trial of the OX40 agonist ivuxolimab. The origin of this receptor is an adult with an advanced solid tumor such as melanoma, head and neck, liver or kidney cancer. Here the CDR3 reads CASSLPSRDEQFF. DNA for the CDR3: TGCGCCAGCAGCTTGCCATCTAGGGATGAGCAGTTCTTC.